This T cell receptor beta chain was retrieved from a study of OX40 agonist ivuxolimab in advanced cancers. V gave up 5 bases and J gave up 8 bases; unmatched junction bases: 9. CDR1 SGHNT and CDR2 YENEEA come from the germline V gene. The CDR3 totals 14 residues. Measured with immunoSEQ multiplex PCR; TCRdb has only the in-frame clones, and not every one. The sample lists about 83,000 clones, approximately 79% occurring once. This clonotype was obtained from an adult with an advanced solid tumor such as melanoma, head and neck, liver or kidney cancer. The chain uses TRBV11-3 and TRBJ2-1; TRBD1 matches at 7 bases. This material consisted of CD4+ or CD8+ T cells sorted from blood, taken in a trial of the OX40 agonist ivuxolimab. The CDR3 sequence: CASSQLGQIDEQFF. The CDR3 DNA reads TGTGCCAGCAGCCAACTGGGACAGATCGATGAGCAGTTCTTC.